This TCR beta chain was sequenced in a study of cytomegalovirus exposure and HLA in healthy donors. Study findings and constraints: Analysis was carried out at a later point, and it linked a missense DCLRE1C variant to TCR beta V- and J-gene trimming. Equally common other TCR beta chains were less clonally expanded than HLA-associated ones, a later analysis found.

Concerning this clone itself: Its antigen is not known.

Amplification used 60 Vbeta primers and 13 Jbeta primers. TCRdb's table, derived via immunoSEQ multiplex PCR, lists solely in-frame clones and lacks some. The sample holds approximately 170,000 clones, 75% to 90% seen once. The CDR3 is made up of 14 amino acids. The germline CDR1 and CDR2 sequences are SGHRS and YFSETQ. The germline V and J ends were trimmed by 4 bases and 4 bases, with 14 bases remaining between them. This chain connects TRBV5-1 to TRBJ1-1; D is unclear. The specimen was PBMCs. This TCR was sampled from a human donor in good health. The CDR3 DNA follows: TGCGCCAGCAGCCCGGGGTCGGGATCCACTGAAGCTTTCTTT. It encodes CASSPGSGSTEAFF.